This TCR beta chain derives from a study of blood T cells in healthy people across ages. Study findings and constraints: Researchers said unsorted PBMCs prevented a conclusive naive versus antigen-experienced comparison. More naive CD4+ cells and higher diversity were found in long-lived than in aged donors.

Comments on this clonotype: Its antigen remains unidentified.

Drawn from each donor were around 9.1 milliliters of peripheral blood. A sample-barcoded 5' primer and a J-beta primer mix were used in a second PCR of about 6 to 11 cycles. One entry per CDR3 protein results from TCRdb running MiXCR on the 5' RACE reads. In the table there are about 780,000 distinct CDR3 sequences, roughly 46% of which are singletons. The CDR3 loop spans 16 amino acids. Germline lookup yields CDR1 LGHNA and CDR2 YSLEER. Losses at the gene ends were 5 bases for V and 4 bases for J; bases not matched to a gene: 6. The TCR comes from a man older than 75 in good health. The specimen sequenced was blood. The chain joins TRBV4-3 to TRBJ2-3; 13 nucleotides line up with TRBD2. CDR3 sequence: CASSLGLAGISDTQYF. CDR3 bases: TGCGCCAGCAGCTTGGGACTAGCGGGAATCTCAGATACGCAGTATTTT.